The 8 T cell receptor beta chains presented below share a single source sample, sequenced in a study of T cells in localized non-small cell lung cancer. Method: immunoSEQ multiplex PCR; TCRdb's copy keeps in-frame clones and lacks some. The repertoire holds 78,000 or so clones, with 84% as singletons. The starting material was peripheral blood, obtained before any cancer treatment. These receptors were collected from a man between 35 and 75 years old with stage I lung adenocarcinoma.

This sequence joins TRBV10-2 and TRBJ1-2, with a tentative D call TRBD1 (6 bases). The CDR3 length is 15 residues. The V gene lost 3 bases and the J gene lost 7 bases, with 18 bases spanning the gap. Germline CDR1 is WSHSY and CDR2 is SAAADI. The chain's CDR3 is CASSETLGGGGGYTF. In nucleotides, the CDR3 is TGCGCCAGCAGTGAAACCCTCGGGGGGGGCGGTGGCTACACCTTC.

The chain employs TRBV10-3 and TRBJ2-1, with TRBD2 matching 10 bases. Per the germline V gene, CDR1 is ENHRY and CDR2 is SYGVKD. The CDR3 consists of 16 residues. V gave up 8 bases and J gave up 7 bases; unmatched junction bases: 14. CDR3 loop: CAISQRASGGQNEQFF. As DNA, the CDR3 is TGTGCCATCTCCCAAAGGGCTAGCGGGGGTCAGAATGAGCAGTTCTTC.

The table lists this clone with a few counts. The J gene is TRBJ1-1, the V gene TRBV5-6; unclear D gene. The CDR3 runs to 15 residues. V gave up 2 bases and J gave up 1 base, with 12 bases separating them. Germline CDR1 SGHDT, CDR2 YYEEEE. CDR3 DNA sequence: TGTGCCAGCAGCTTTCTCTCGGTCCAGAACACTGAAGCTTTCTTT. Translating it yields CASSFLSVQNTEAFF.

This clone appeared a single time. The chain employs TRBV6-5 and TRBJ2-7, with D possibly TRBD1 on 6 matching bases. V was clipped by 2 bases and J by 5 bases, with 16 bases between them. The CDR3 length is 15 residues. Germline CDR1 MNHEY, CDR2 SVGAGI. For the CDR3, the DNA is TGTGCCAGCAGTTACAAATCCACAGGGTCCCACGAGCAGTACTTC. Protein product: CASSYKSTGSHEQYF.

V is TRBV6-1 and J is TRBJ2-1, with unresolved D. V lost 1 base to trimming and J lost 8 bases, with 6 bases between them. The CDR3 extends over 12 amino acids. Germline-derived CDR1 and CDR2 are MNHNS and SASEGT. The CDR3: CASSEGGYEQFF. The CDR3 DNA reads TGTGCCAGCAGTGAAGGGGGATATGAGCAGTTCTTC.

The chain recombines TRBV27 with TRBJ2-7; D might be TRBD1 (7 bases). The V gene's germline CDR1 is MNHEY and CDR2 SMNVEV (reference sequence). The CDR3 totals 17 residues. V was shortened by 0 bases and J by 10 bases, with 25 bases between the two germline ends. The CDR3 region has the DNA TGTGCCAGCAGTTTATCGGCGGGGTTCGGGACAGCTGCGAAACAGTACTTC. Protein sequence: CASSLSAGFGTAAKQYF.

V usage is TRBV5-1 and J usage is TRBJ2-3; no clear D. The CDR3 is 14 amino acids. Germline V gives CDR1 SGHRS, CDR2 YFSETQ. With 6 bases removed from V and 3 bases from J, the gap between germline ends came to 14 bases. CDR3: CASIEGRLTDTQYF. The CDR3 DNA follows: TGCGCCAGCATTGAAGGCCGGTTGACAGATACGCAGTATTTT.

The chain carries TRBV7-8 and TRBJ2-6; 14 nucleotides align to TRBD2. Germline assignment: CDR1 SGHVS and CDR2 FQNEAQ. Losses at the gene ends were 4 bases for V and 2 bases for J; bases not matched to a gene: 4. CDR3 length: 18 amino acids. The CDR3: CASSSGTSGRTGANVLTF. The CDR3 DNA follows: TGTGCCAGCAGCTCTGGGACTAGCGGGAGAACTGGGGCCAACGTCCTGACTTTC.